Listed here are 10 T cell receptor beta chains from one sample, sequenced in a study of blood T cell repertoires in COVID-19. Here immunoSEQ multiplex PCR was the method, and the copy in TCRdb shows in-frame clones only, minus some. Here the sample spans 35,000 to 45,000 clones, 88% being singletons. The sequenced sample consisted of peripheral blood. Receptors were obtained from a human donor in a cohort sampled during active COVID-19.

The J gene is TRBJ1-1, the V gene TRBV10-2; weak D call: TRBD1 (5 bases). The germline gives CDR1 WSHSY, CDR2 SAAADI. This CDR3 has 13 residues. V was clipped by 10 bases and J by 5 bases, with 17 bases between them. The CDR3 DNA reads as TGCGCCATCCTTCGGGACTTCTGGACTGAAGCTTTCTTT. Its translation: CAILRDFWTEAFF.

V usage is TRBV7-3 and J usage is TRBJ1-1; 7 bases match TRBD1. The V gene's germline CDR1 is SGHTA and CDR2 FQGTGA. After removal of 5 bases from V and 2 bases from J, the junction contained 5 bases not matched to a gene. CDR3 size: 14 residues. This CDR3 is CASSVTGSNTEAFF. In nucleotides, the CDR3 is TGTGCCAGCAGCGTGACAGGGTCTAACACTGAAGCTTTCTTT.

The chain carries TRBV9 and TRBJ1-1, with D maybe TRBD1 (6 bases). Germline CDR1 reads SGDLS; CDR2 reads YYNGEE. Trimming pared 0 bases from V and 1 base from J, leaving 10 bases between. The CDR3 is 15 amino acids. The CDR3 bases are TGTGCCAGCAGCGTAGTTGGGGGCGCGAACACTGAAGCTTTCTTT. Its translation is CASSVVGGANTEAFF.

This chain joins TRBV7-2 and TRBJ2-2, with D maybe TRBD2 (6 bases). Trimming removed 1 base from V and 1 base from J, with 13 bases in between. The CDR3 sequence is 17 residues long. Germline loops: CDR1 SGHTA, CDR2 FQGNSA. CDR3 amino acids: CASSLVGGLENTGELFF. The CDR3 nucleotides read TGTGCCAGCAGCTTAGTAGGAGGGCTCGAGAACACCGGGGAGCTGTTTTTT.

This clone was recorded only once. The chain is built from TRBV9 and TRBJ2-7; TRBD2 agrees at 11 bases. Looked up from germline, CDR1 is SGDLS and CDR2 is YYNGEE. J lost 2 bases, V lost 4 bases, and 5 bases had no gene match. This CDR3 has 15 residues. The CDR3, as DNA: TGTGCCAGCAGCCCTGGGACTAGCGGCACCTACGAGCAGTACTTC. Its translation is CASSPGTSGTYEQYF.

The rearrangement joins TRBV5-6 to TRBJ1-5, with 7 bases fitting TRBD1. The germline gives CDR1 SGHDT, CDR2 YYEEEE. The CDR3 runs to 15 residues. Unmatched junction bases numbered 5, after V lost 0 bases and J lost 5 bases. The CDR3 coding sequence is TGTGCCAGCAGCTTGGAAGGGGGCGCAGATCAGCCCCAGCATTTT. Amino acid sequence: CASSLEGGADQPQHF.

The rearrangement uses TRBV5-1 and TRBJ2-5; 7 positions match TRBD2. The CDR3 is 12 residues long. Trimming cost V 7 bases and J 2 bases; bases outside gene matches: 2. Per germline, CDR1 SGHRS and CDR2 YFSETQ. This CDR3 reads CASWEGQETQYF. The CDR3 nucleotides are TGCGCCAGCTGGGAGGGGCAAGAGACCCAGTACTTC.

The J gene is TRBJ1-2, the V gene TRBV6-4; 9 nucleotides align to TRBD1. Germline trimming cut 6 bases from V and 4 bases from J; bases unmatched to any gene: 15. There are 17 residues in the CDR3. CDR1 and CDR2 from the germline V gene are MRHNA and SNTAGT. CDR3: CASRYRTGDRESYGYTF. CDR3 sequence (DNA): TGTGCCAGCAGGTATCGGACAGGGGACCGGGAATCCTATGGCTACACCTTC.

This clone occurred once. The chain links TRBV2 to TRBJ2-3; 8 bases map to TRBD2. CDR3 length: 14 amino acids. V gave up 4 bases and J gave up 6 bases; unmatched junction bases: 6. Germline-derived CDR1 and CDR2 are SNHLY and FYNNEI. CDR3: CASSVSGGQDTQYF. DNA of the CDR3: TGTGCCAGCAGTGTTTCGGGGGGGCAGGATACGCAGTATTTT.

The J gene is TRBJ1-5, the V gene TRBV6-5; 10 bases map to TRBD1. Trimming cost V 5 bases and J 5 bases; bases outside gene matches: 3. Germline CDR1 reads MNHEY; CDR2 reads SVGAGI. The CDR3 loop spans 14 amino acids. CDR3 loop: CASSMDRGDQPQHF. The CDR3 DNA reads as TGTGCCAGCAGTATGGACAGGGGGGATCAGCCCCAGCATTTT.